These T cell receptor beta chains were read from a single sample in a study of cytomegalovirus exposure and HLA in healthy donors. Profiled with immunoSEQ multiplex PCR; TCRdb holds only in-frame clones, not every one. The data hold over 110,000 clones, with 80% to 85% observed a single time. Material for sequencing was PBMCs. All receptors come from a male donor in good health and CMV-seropositive. CDR3s include the opening cysteine and the closing phenylalanine or tryptophan. The order of the fields is J gene, V gene, CDR3 protein.

j_gene: TRBJ1-6
v_gene: TRBV5-1
CDR3aa: CASSPDRDPPLHF

j_gene: TRBJ2-3
v_gene: TRBV7-2
CDR3aa: CASSSGRGGGTDTQYF

j_gene: TRBJ1-1
v_gene: TRBV7-9
CDR3aa: CASSPRDRGFIKAFF

j_gene: TRBJ1-1
v_gene: TRBV19
CDR3aa: CASSPSGGGWSEAFF

j_gene: TRBJ2-7
v_gene: TRBV10-3
CDR3aa: CAISESNSGDSYEQYF

j_gene: TRBJ2-2
v_gene: TRBV6-5
CDR3aa: CASSYSGEGDTGELFF

j_gene: TRBJ2-7
v_gene: TRBV6-5
CDR3aa: CASSDRQGSRYEQYF

j_gene: TRBJ2-7
v_gene: TRBV5-6
CDR3aa: CASSGGRDRRYF

j_gene: TRBJ2-7
v_gene: TRBV6-4
CDR3aa: CASTRRAAGELYEQYF

j_gene: TRBJ2-1
v_gene: TRBV11-3
CDR3aa: CASSPGLAKPFF

j_gene: TRBJ2-2
v_gene: TRBV5-1
CDR3aa: CASSLGTSIPGELFF

j_gene: TRBJ1-5
v_gene: TRBV6-5
CDR3aa: CAKGQFLNQPQHF

j_gene: TRBJ2-7
v_gene: TRBV10-3
CDR3aa: CAISVTDYEQYF

j_gene: TRBJ2-7
v_gene: TRBV27
CDR3aa: CASSFLSRAYEQYF

j_gene: TRBJ2-7
v_gene: TRBV6-1
CDR3aa: CASSSRVEQYF

j_gene: TRBJ2-1
v_gene: TRBV16
CDR3aa: CASSQSRSGGGDEQFF

j_gene: TRBJ2-3
v_gene: TRBV10-3
CDR3aa: CAISAALATNTDTQYF

j_gene: TRBJ1-2
v_gene: TRBV5-6
CDR3aa: CASSFRDGYPF

j_gene: TRBJ2-1
v_gene: TRBV19
CDR3aa: CASSPSRLAGWNEQFF

j_gene: TRBJ2-1
v_gene: TRBV25-1
CDR3aa: CASSDLGLYNEQFF

j_gene: TRBJ1-4
v_gene: TRBV29-1
CDR3aa: CSAGQVAEKLFF

j_gene: TRBJ1-1
v_gene: TRBV7-9
CDR3aa: CASSGGGGTEAFF

j_gene: TRBJ1-5
v_gene: TRBV28
CDR3aa: CASRGQGWGGNQPQHF

j_gene: TRBJ2-7
v_gene: TRBV27
CDR3aa: CASSVTTGFVYEQYF

j_gene: TRBJ2-7
v_gene: TRBV5-8
CDR3aa: CASSLSDTYEQYF

j_gene: TRBJ2-1
v_gene: TRBV28
CDR3aa: CASSLIQASTKGQFF

j_gene: TRBJ1-2
v_gene: TRBV5-1
CDR3aa: CASSLEGRTNYGYTF

j_gene: TRBJ1-1
v_gene: TRBV29-1
CDR3aa: CSVRRGLGTEAFF

j_gene: TRBJ2-2
v_gene: TRBV27
CDR3aa: CASRMTGRELFF

j_gene: TRBJ1-2
v_gene: TRBV6-5
CDR3aa: CASSYSHPGGASGYTF

j_gene: TRBJ1-4
v_gene: TRBV2
CDR3aa: CASTRGPGEKLFF

j_gene: TRBJ2-1
v_gene: TRBV29-1
CDR3aa: CSVDSSGIRDEQFF

j_gene: .
v_gene: TRBV28
CDR3aa: CASSRYGLGSYYEQYF

j_gene: TRBJ2-2
v_gene: TRBV7-8
CDR3aa: CASSLRGGEGELFF

j_gene: TRBJ2-1
v_gene: TRBV6-4
CDR3aa: CASSSGSYNEQFF

j_gene: TRBJ1-2
v_gene: TRBV9
CDR3aa: CASSTDGYGYTF

j_gene: TRBJ2-3
v_gene: TRBV7-9
CDR3aa: CASSQPGGEGSYF

j_gene: TRBJ1-3
v_gene: TRBV6-6
CDR3aa: CASSYGHRNSGNTIYF

j_gene: TRBJ2-1
v_gene: TRBV9
CDR3aa: CASSLLSSSYNEQFF

j_gene: TRBJ1-2
v_gene: TRBV5-5
CDR3aa: CASGSRTGVDYGYTF

j_gene: TRBJ1-2
v_gene: TRBV6-5
CDR3aa: CASRRQLYGYTF

j_gene: TRBJ1-3
v_gene: TRBV28
CDR3aa: CASSVVNSGNTIYF

j_gene: TRBJ1-3
v_gene: TRBV6-1
CDR3aa: CASSVPGTGFNAGNTIYF

j_gene: TRBJ2-5
v_gene: TRBV6-1
CDR3aa: CASSEAGTSGLETQYF

j_gene: TRBJ2-2
v_gene: TRBV19
CDR3aa: CASSRPEDTGELFF

j_gene: TRBJ1-6
v_gene: TRBV27
CDR3aa: CASSFNQGIRSYNSPLHF

j_gene: TRBJ2-6
v_gene: TRBV7-3
CDR3aa: CASSPQGASSGANVLTF

j_gene: TRBJ2-1
v_gene: TRBV5-1
CDR3aa: CASSFTSIGNEQFF

j_gene: TRBJ2-7
v_gene: TRBV7-2
CDR3aa: CASSLAGTSGGSEQYF

j_gene: TRBJ1-4
v_gene: TRBV7-9
CDR3aa: CSSSLDRDRQRKLFF

j_gene: TRBJ2-1
v_gene: TRBV29-1
CDR3aa: CSVVGTGGSYNEQFF

j_gene: TRBJ2-3
v_gene: TRBV19
CDR3aa: CASSIVFRVSDTQYF

j_gene: TRBJ2-1
v_gene: TRBV4-1
CDR3aa: CASSQDNAGGAYNEQFF

j_gene: TRBJ2-7
v_gene: TRBV6-5
CDR3aa: CASSTDSGVIYEQYF

j_gene: TRBJ2-3
v_gene: TRBV29-1
CDR3aa: CSVEASGDTDTQYF